This TCR beta chain was obtained from a study of cytomegalovirus exposure and HLA in healthy donors. Findings and limits, study-wide: A list of approximately 160 TCR beta chains associated with cytomegalovirus was given. Later on, an analysis found that several of the most significant clusters appeared to be linked to common viral pathogens, which included parvovirus B19. When analyzed later, a missense DCLRE1C variant was found to be linked to TCR beta V- and J-gene trimming. Most CMV-associated TCR beta chains appeared HLA-restricted in a later analysis.

Details on this clone: Its matching antigen is unknown.

Vbeta (60) and Jbeta (13) primers were used in the PCR. Assay used: immunoSEQ multiplex PCR; TCRdb lists only in-frame clones, some missing. Of approximately 100,000 clones detected, more than 65% appear once; the ten largest clones hold about a tenth. V shed 5 bases, J shed 7 bases, and the junction held 4 bases outside the gene matches. Looked up from germline, CDR1 is MNHEY and CDR2 is SMNVEV (reference sequence). The CDR3 consists of 12 residues. This TCR derives from a woman in her late teens or twenties in good health and CMV-seropositive. Sequencing was done on a sample of PBMCs. The genes are TRBV27 and TRBJ1-2, with 7 positions matching TRBD1. The DNA for the CDR3 is TGTGCCAGCAGTCCAAGACAGGGTGGCTACACCTTC. Its translation: CASSPRQGGYTF.